This entry lists 4 T cell receptor beta chains sequenced from one sample in a study of cytomegalovirus exposure and HLA in healthy donors (dated by TCRdb to about 2017). To prepare the library, the immunoSEQ multiplex PCR assay was applied. For the multiplex PCR, a mixture combining 60 forward primers for TCR Vbeta segments and 13 reverse primers for TCR Jbeta segments was used. Not all clones reach the TCRdb copy of this immuneACCESS table, which keeps in-frame sequences only. Checked studies attribute under half of the gap to unresolved V genes and leave the rest unexplained. For this sample the table gives 150,000 to 200,000 clones, of which about 85% were detected only once. The top ten hold approximately 1.9% of the sample. The source material was PBMCs. Receptors were obtained from a man between 18 and 29 years old in good health and CMV-seronegative.

V usage is TRBV27 and J usage is TRBJ1-4, with D uncertain. Germline V lookup: CDR1 MNHEY, CDR2 SMNVEV (reference sequence). V lost 6 bases and J 5 bases, leaving 7 bases between the germline ends. This CDR3 region has 12 residues. The CDR3 DNA follows: TGTGCCAGCAGCCGAGTGAATGAAAAACTGTTTTTT. Translation gives CASSRVNEKLFF. Based on the CDR3 plus reference TRBV27 and TRBJ1-4, the full variable domain is EAQVTQNPRYLITVTGKKLTVTCSQNMNHEYMSWYRQDPGLGLRQIYYSMNVEVTDKGDVPEGYKVSRKEKRNFPLILESPSPNQTSLYFCASSRVNEKLFFGSGTQLSVL.

This sequence joins TRBV7-3 and TRBJ1-1; 11 nucleotides line up with TRBD1. Germline values: CDR1 SGHTA, CDR2 FQGTGA. V shed 3 bases and J 3 bases; nucleotides not matched to a gene: 3. CDR3 length equals 15 residues. This CDR3 is CASSLGQGGDTEAFF. CDR3 sequence (DNA): TGTGCCAGCAGCTTGGGACAGGGGGGGGACACTGAAGCTTTCTTT.

V usage is TRBV30 and J usage is TRBJ2-7; no clear D gene. Germline V CDR1 and CDR2: GTSNPN, SVGIG (reference sequence). Trimming removed 1 base at V and 0 bases at J, with 4 bases between. This CDR3 has 12 amino acids. The chain's CDR3 is CAWSAYSYEQYF. CDR3 DNA: TGTGCCTGGAGTGCCTACTCCTACGAGCAGTACTTC.

This chain connects TRBV30 to TRBJ1-5; D is uncertain. The V end lost 5 bases, the J end lost 0 bases, and 11 bases lay between the germline ends. The CDR3 runs 14 residues. In germline, CDR1 is GTSNPN, CDR2 SVGIG (reference sequence). This CDR3 reads CAWGRENSNQPQHF. The CDR3 DNA is TGTGCCTGGGGTAGGGAGAATAGCAATCAGCCCCAGCATTTT.